This T cell receptor (beta chain) came from a study of shared clonotypes between healthy human individuals. Study context: Those who served as donors were two women and a few men between the ages of 18 and 49.

It was into CD45RA+ naive and CD45RA-negative memory subsets that the CD4+ cells were split. The CDR3 contains 17 residues. V was cut by 1 base and J by 3 bases, with 19 bases left in between. The germline CDR1 and CDR2 sequences are MDHEN and SYDVKM. In the sorted-subset replicate PCRs, 150 to 200 ng DNA, 25,000 to 35,000 T cell genomes, was used. Profiled with immunoSEQ multiplex PCR; TCRdb holds only in-frame clones, not every one. Here the sample spans about 2.3 million clones, 85% to 95% being singletons. The sample was naive CD4+ T cells from PBMCs. Documented subset: CD45RA+ positively selected. The rearrangement uses TRBV28 and TRBJ2-7, with D perhaps TRBD1 or TRBD2 (6 bases each). The receptor was isolated from a man between 18 and 35 years old in good health. Some clones in this sample may be carry-over from other donors' samples. CDR3 region: CASSLFGRGMGGYEQYF. The CDR3 DNA follows: TGTGCCAGCAGTTTATTCGGCAGGGGCATGGGAGGCTACGAGCAGTACTTC.